These 20 T cell receptor beta chains were all obtained from the same sample, sequenced in a study of PD-1 blockade in classical Hodgkin lymphoma. TCRdb's table, derived via immunoSEQ multiplex PCR, lists solely in-frame clones and lacks some. The data contain 20,000 to 30,000 clones, around 64% of them seen just once; the ten biggest clones take up 12%. All patients relapsed after autologous stem cell transplantation, and brentuximab vedotin exposure varied. The starting material was peripheral blood mononuclear cells (PBMCs), obtained before the second cycle of nivolumab. These receptors were taken from a human donor with classical Hodgkin lymphoma.

The chain couples TRBV27 to TRBJ1-3, with a possible D match to TRBD1 (6 bases). Germline V lookup: CDR1 MNHEY, CDR2 SMNVEV (reference sequence). The V end was cut by 5 bases, the J end by 7 bases, with 33 bases between. The CDR3 length is 20 residues. The CDR3 is CASSLPSKGQGDYELNTIYF. CDR3 sequence (DNA): TGTGCCAGCAGTCTCCCCTCCAAGGGACAAGGGGACTACGAACTCAACACCATATATTTT.

This chain links TRBV30 with TRBJ2-5, with D tentatively TRBD2 (5 bases). CDR3 length: 12 residues. The germline V gene has CDR1 GTSNPN and CDR2 SVGIG (reference sequence). Trimming took 4 bases from V and 4 from J, leaving 10 bases between them. The CDR3 loop reads CAWTGLGETQYF. Here the CDR3 DNA reads TGTGCCTGGACTGGACTCGGAGAGACCCAGTACTTC.

There are a few counts of this clone. V usage is TRBV28 and J usage is TRBJ2-3; 7 nucleotides agree with TRBD2. The CDR3 is 15 residues long. Looked up from germline, CDR1 is MDHEN and CDR2 is SYDVKM. With V trimmed by 3 bases and J by 3 bases, 6 bases remained unmatched. In DNA, the CDR3 is TGTGCCAGCAGTTTCTTTGGGGGGGTGACAGATACGCAGTATTTT. Translation gives CASSFFGGVTDTQYF.

This clone has a handful of counts. This chain connects TRBV19 to TRBJ2-4, with a tentative D call TRBD2 (7 bases). This CDR3 region has 17 residues. The germline V and J ends were trimmed by 5 bases and 4 bases, with 21 bases remaining between them. In germline, CDR1 is LNHDA, CDR2 SQIVND (reference sequence). The CDR3 protein is CASSSRGAGMIKNIQYF. The CDR3 DNA reads TGTGCCAGTAGTTCTCGGGGGGCAGGCATGATTAAAAACATTCAGTACTTC.

The rearrangement uses TRBV28 and TRBJ2-5; D is perhaps TRBD1 (5 bases). The CDR3 runs 14 residues. Germline loops: CDR1 MDHEN, CDR2 SYDVKM. V lost 3 bases to trimming and J lost 1 base, with 9 bases between them. CDR3 sequence: CASSLGQGQETQYF. CDR3 nucleotides: TGTGCCAGCAGTTTGGGGCAGGGCCAAGAGACCCAGTACTTC. The variable domain in full, with the rest retrieved from reference TRBV28 and TRBJ2-5, is DVKVTQSSRYLVKRTGEKVFLECVQDMDHENMFWYRQDPGLGLRLIYFSYDVKMKEKGDIPEGYSVSREKKERFSLILESASTNQTSMYLCASSLGQGQETQYFGPGTRLLVL.

This chain uses TRBV6-1 with TRBJ2-7, with 8 bases that match TRBD1. The germline gives CDR1 MNHNS, CDR2 SASEGT. V was pared by 4 bases and J by 4 bases, with 3 bases of the junction left unmatched. This CDR3 spans 13 amino acids. CDR3: CASSVNRGYEQYF. The CDR3 DNA is TGTGCCAGCAGTGTCAACAGGGGGTACGAGCAGTACTTC.

V is TRBV5-1 and J is TRBJ1-6; D call uncertain. The ends were cut back, 1 base at V and 2 bases at J, with 7 bases in the middle. The CDR3 totals 15 residues. In germline, CDR1 is SGHRS, CDR2 YFSETQ. CDR3 in DNA: TGCGCCAGCAGCTTGTCGGACCCCTATAATTCACCCCTCCACTTT. Translation: CASSLSDPYNSPLHF.

This sequence joins TRBV4-2 and TRBJ2-4; 9 nucleotides align to TRBD2. The germline CDR1 and CDR2 sequences are LGHNA and YNFKEQ. J gave up 2 bases and V 1 base, and 9 bases lay outside the gene matches. CDR3 length: 18 residues. CDR3 nucleotide sequence: TGTGCCAGCAGCCAAGGGGGGGCTAGCGGGACCCCCAAAAACATTCAGTACTTC. It codes for CASSQGGASGTPKNIQYF.

As DNA, the CDR3 is TGTGCCAGCAGCATTAGACTAGCCCATGAGCAGTTCTTC. This translates into CASSIRLAHEQFF. This chain connects TRBV9 to TRBJ2-1, with 7 nucleotides matching TRBD2. After removal of 4 bases from V and 8 bases from J, the junction contained 6 bases not matched to a gene. Per germline, CDR1 SGDLS and CDR2 YYNGEE. This CDR3 is 13 amino acids long.

The rearrangement links TRBV30 to TRBJ2-7, with 8 nucleotides matching TRBD2. The germline V gene encodes CDR1 GTSNPN and CDR2 SVGIG (reference sequence). V was clipped by 5 bases and J by 0 bases; unmatched bases: 6. The CDR3 is 14 amino acids. CDR3 nucleotide sequence: TGTGCCTGGGGCGGGGGGAGTCCCTCCTACGAGCAGTACTTC. It translates to CAWGGGSPSYEQYF.

This clone was seen only a few times. This chain links TRBV7-2 with TRBJ1-2; TRBD1 agrees at 12 bases. The V gene end was trimmed by 6 bases and the J gene end by 5 bases; junction bases not matched to a gene: 7. CDR3 size: 15 residues. Germline V gene lookup returns CDR1 SGHTA and CDR2 FQGNSA. CDR3 DNA sequence: TGTGCCAGCAGGAGGGACAGGGGGCCGGGGTATGGCTACACCTTC. It is translated as CASRRDRGPGYGYTF.

The chain links TRBV27 to TRBJ2-7; the D gene is possibly TRBD1 (5 bases). CDR1 and CDR2 from the germline V gene are MNHEY and SMNVEV (reference sequence). Trimming stripped 3 bases from V and 3 bases from J, with 12 bases between. The CDR3 runs to 14 residues. CDR3 loop: CASSLVPGYYEQYF. The CDR3 DNA reads TGTGCCAGCAGTTTGGTCCCAGGGTACTACGAGCAGTACTTC.

V and J are TRBV7-9 and TRBJ1-5, with 10 bases matching TRBD1. The CDR3 runs 18 residues. V was pared by 4 bases and J by 0 bases, with 9 bases of the junction left unmatched. Germline V gene data show CDR1 as SEHNR and CDR2 as FQNEAQ (reference sequence). CDR3: CASSWDRGGASSNQPQHF. The DNA for the CDR3 is TGTGCCAGCAGCTGGGACAGGGGAGGGGCTTCTAGCAATCAGCCCCAGCATTTT.

In DNA form, the CDR3 reads TGTGCCAGCAGCCCCGCGACAGGACCGGCTAACTATGGCTACACCTTC. Its protein is CASSPATGPANYGYTF. This chain joins TRBV7-9 and TRBJ1-2; D is possibly TRBD1 (6 bases). CDR1 SEHNR and CDR2 FQNEAQ come from the germline V gene (reference sequence). The ends were cut back, 5 bases at V and 0 bases at J, with 16 bases in the middle. CDR3 length: 16 amino acids.

The genes are TRBV11-3 and TRBJ1-1, with 8 bases identical to TRBD1. The V gene end was trimmed by 8 bases and the J gene end by 8 bases; junction bases not matched to a gene: 4. There are 11 residues in the CDR3. Looked up from germline, CDR1 is SGHNT and CDR2 is YENEEA. CDR3 region: CASSQGGEAFF. DNA of the CDR3: TGTGCCAGCTCACAGGGGGGCGAAGCTTTCTTT.

The chain carries TRBV7-2 and TRBJ1-6; the match to TRBD1 covers 8 bases. The J segment lost 7 bases and the V segment lost 5 bases, leaving 7 bases of the junction unmatched. Germline V gene sequence: CDR1 SGHTA, CDR2 FQGNSA. This CDR3 contains 15 residues. The DNA of the CDR3 is TGTGCCAGCAGCAGACAGGGGATTGGCAATTCACCCCTCCACTTT. The encoded protein is CASSRQGIGNSPLHF.

The genes are TRBV28 and TRBJ2-1; 9 bases are a match to TRBD1. CDR3 length: 14 residues. Trimming at V came to 8 bases and at J to 9 bases, leaving 11 bases not matched to a gene. Germline CDR1 MDHEN, CDR2 SYDVKM. CDR3 nucleotides: TGTGCCAGCGCCGACGGGACAGGGTGGACTGAGCAGTTCTTC. Translated, it gives CASADGTGWTEQFF.

The chain is built from TRBV28 and TRBJ2-1, with D uncertain. V shed 8 bases and J shed 5 bases, with 22 bases lying between them. Germline-derived CDR1 and CDR2 are MDHEN and SYDVKM. The CDR3 totals 16 residues. In nucleotides, the CDR3 is TGTGCCAGCCGGTTTCCCAGCCCGACTTTTCACAATGAGCAGTTCTTC. Its translation: CASRFPSPTFHNEQFF.

The chain joins TRBV7-9 to TRBJ1-1; D perhaps matches TRBD1 (5 bases). Looked up from germline, CDR1 is SEHNR and CDR2 is FQNEAQ (reference sequence). The CDR3 runs 14 residues. Between the trimmed V and J ends, which lost 5 bases and 4 bases, there was a span of 14 bases. This CDR3 reads CASSDLGGGTEAFF. CDR3 sequence (DNA): TGTGCCAGCAGCGACCTGGGGGGAGGCACTGAAGCTTTCTTT.

The V call is TRBV21-1, the J call TRBJ1-5; no check of the table's D call, TRBD1, against the DNA was made. TRBV21-1 is a pseudogene. The CDR3 loop spans 12 amino acids. CDR3 loop: CASTTRGQPQHF. Here the CDR3 DNA reads TGTGCCAGCACCACGAGGGGGCAGCCCCAGCATTTT.